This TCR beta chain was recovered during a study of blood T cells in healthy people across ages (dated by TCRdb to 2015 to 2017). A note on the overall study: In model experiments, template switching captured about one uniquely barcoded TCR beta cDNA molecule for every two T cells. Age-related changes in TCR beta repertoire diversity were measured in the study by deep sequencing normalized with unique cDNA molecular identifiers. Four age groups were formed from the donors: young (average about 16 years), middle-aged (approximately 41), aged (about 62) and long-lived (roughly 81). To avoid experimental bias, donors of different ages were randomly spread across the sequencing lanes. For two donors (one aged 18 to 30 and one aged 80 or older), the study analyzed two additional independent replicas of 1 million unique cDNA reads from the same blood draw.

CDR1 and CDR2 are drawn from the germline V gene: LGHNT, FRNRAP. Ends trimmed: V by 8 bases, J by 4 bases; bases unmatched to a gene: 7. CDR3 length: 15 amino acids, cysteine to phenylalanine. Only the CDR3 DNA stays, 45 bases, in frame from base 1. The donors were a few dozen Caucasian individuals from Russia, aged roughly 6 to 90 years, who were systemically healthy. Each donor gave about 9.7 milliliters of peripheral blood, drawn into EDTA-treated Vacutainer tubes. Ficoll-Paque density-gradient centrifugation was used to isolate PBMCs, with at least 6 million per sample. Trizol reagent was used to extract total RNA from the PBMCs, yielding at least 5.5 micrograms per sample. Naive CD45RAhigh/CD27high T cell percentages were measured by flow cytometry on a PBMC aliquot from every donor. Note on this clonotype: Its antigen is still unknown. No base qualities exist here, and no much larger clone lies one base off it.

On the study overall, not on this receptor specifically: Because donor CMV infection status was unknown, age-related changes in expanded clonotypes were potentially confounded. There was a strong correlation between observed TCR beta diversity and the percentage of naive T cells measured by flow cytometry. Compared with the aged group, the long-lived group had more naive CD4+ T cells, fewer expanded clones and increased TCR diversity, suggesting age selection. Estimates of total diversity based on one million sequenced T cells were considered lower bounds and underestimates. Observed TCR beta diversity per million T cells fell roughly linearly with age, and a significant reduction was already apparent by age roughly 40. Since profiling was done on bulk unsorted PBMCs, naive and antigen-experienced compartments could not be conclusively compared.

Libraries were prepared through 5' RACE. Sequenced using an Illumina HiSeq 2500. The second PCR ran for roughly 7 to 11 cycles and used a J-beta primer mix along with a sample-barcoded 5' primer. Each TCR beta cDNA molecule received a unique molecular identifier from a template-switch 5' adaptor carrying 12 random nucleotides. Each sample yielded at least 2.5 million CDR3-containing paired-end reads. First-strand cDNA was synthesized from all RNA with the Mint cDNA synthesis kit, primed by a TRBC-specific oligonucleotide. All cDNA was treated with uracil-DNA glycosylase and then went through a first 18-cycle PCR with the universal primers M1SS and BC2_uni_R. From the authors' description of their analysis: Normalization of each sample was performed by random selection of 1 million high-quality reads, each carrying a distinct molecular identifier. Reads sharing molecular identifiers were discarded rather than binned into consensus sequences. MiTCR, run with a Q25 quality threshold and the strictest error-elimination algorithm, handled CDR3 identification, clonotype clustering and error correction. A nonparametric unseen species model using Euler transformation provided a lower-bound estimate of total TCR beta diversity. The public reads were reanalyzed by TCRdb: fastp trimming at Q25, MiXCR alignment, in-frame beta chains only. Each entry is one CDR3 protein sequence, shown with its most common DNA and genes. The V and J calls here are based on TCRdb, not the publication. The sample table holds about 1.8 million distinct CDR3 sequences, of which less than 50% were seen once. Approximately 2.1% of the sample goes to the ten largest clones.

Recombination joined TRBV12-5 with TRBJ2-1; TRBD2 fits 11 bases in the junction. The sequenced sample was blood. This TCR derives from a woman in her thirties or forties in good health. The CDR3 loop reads CASTSGGGGYNEQFF. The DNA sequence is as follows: TGTGCTAGTACTAGCGGGGGAGGAGGTTACAATGAGCAGTTCTTC.